This TCR beta chain stems from a study of blood T cell repertoires in COVID-19. Whole-study context: Sources were T cells, B-cell-depleted T cells, or PBMCs; the material itself was cDNA or gDNA.

The study recruited people aged about 18 to 89 years across around 24 US areas. Donors of Cohort 3 who recovered were those that had two negative PCRs, clearance, or symptom resolution. Per the study methods: Nucleated cell number was recorded as an estimate derived from reference gene primer amplification. Sequenced by immunoSEQ multiplex PCR; TCRdb stores in-frame clones only, minus some. The V and J calls and clone size are taken from that table; D and trimming were inferred from the DNA. This sample has about 170,000 clones; approximately 82% occur once, and the top ten carry approximately 4.7%. Input material: PBMCs or T cells enriched from blood (not recorded which). The receptor was isolated from a woman aged 50 to 60 who had recovered from COVID-19.

The DNA for the CDR3 is TGTGCCACCAGCAGAGCAGGGGACCCCTATCAGCCCCAGCATTTT. Translated, it gives CATSRAGDPYQPQHF. The chain combines TRBV15 with TRBJ1-5; the D gene is possibly TRBD1 (6 bases). CDR3 length equals 15 residues. The germline V gene encodes CDR1 LNHNV and CDR2 YYDKDF (reference sequence). The V end lost 1 base, the J end lost 5 bases, and 12 bases lay between the germline ends.